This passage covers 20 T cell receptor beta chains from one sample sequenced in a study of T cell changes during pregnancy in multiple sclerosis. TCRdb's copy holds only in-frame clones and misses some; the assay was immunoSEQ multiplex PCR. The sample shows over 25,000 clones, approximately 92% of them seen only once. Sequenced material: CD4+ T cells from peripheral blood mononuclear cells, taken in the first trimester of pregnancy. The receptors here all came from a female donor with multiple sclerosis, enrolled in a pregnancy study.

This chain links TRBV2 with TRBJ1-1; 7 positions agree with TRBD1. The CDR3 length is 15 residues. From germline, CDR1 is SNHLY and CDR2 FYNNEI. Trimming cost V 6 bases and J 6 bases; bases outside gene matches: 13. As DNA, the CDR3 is TGTGCCAGCAGCAAGATCGACAGGGCCGGCGCTGAAGCTTTCTTT. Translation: CASSKIDRAGAEAFF.

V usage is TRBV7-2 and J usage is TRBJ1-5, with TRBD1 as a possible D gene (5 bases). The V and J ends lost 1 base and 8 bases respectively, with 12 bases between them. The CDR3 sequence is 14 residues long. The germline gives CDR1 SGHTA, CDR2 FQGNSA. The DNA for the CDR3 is TGTGCCAGCAGCTTAGGGGGCACTCCTAAGCCCCAGCATTTT. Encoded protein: CASSLGGTPKPQHF.

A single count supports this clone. Written as DNA, the CDR3 is TGTGCCAGCTCACCCCCCTCTCTCTCTGGAAACACCATATATTTT. Translated, it gives CASSPPSLSGNTIYF. The chain links TRBV18 to TRBJ1-3; D not certain. The length of the CDR3 is 15 residues. Germline CDR1 and CDR2: KGHSH and LQKENI. V was pared by 3 bases and J by 0 bases, with 9 bases between.

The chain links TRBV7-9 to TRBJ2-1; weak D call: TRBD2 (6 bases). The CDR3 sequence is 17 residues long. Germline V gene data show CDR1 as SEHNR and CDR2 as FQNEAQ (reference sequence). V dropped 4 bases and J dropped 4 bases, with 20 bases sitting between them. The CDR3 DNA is TGTGCCAGCAGCTCCTCCTCCCGGGACTCCGCTTACAATGAGCAGTTCTTC. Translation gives CASSSSSRDSAYNEQFF.

The chain's CDR3 is CASSLVRPPGEQYF. The CDR3 region has the DNA TGTGCCAGCAGCTTAGTTCGCCCCCCGGGCGAGCAGTACTTC. This chain links TRBV11-2 with TRBJ2-7; no reliable D call. Trimming removed 1 base at V and 6 bases at J, with 13 bases between. The germline CDR1 and CDR2 sequences are SGHAT and FQNNGV. The CDR3 is 14 amino acids.

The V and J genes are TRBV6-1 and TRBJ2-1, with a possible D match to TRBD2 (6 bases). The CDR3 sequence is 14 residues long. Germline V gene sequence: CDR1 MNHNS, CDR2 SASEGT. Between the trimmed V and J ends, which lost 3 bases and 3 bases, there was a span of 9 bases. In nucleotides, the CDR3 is TGTGCCAGCAGTGACGGACTACTCTACAATGAGCAGTTCTTC. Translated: CASSDGLLYNEQFF.

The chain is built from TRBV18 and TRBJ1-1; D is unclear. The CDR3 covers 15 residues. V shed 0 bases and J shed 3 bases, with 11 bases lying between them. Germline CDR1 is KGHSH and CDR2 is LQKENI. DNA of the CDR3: TGTGCCAGCTCACCACCGTCTCGGGGATACACTGAAGCTTTCTTT. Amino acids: CASSPPSRGYTEAFF. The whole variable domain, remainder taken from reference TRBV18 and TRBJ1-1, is NAGVMQNPRHLVRRRGQEARLRCSPMKGHSHVYWYRQLPEEGLKFMVYLQKENIIDESGMPKERFSAEFPKEGPSILRIQQVVRGDSAAYFCASSPPSRGYTEAFFGQGTRLTVV.

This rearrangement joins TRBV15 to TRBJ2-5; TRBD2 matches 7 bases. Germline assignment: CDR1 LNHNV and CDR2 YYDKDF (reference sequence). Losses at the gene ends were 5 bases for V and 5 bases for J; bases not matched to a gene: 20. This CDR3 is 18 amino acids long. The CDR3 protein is CATSPSGGGLLGVETQYF. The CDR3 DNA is TGTGCCACCAGCCCCTCGGGGGGAGGCCTCTTGGGGGTTGAGACCCAGTACTTC.

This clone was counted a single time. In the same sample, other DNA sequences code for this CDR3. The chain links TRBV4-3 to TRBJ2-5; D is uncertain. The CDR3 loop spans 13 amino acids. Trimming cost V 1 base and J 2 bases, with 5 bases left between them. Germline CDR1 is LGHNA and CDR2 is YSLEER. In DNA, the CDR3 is TGCGCCAGCAGCCAAGGCCAGCAAGAGACCCAGTACTTC. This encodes CASSQGQQETQYF.

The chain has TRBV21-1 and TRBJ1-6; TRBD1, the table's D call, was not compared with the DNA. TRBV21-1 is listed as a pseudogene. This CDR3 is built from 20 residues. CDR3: CASSATCRDSDSSYNSPLHF. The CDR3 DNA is TGTGCCAGCAGCGCCACGTGCCGGGACAGCGATAGCTCCTATAATTCACCCCTCCACTTT.

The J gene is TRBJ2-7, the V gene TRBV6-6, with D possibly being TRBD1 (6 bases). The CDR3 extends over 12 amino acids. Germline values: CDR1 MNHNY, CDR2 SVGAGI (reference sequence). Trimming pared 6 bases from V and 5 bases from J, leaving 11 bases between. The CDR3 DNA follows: TGTGCCAGCAGGGCGGACAGTGACGAGCAGTACTTC. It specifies CASRADSDEQYF.

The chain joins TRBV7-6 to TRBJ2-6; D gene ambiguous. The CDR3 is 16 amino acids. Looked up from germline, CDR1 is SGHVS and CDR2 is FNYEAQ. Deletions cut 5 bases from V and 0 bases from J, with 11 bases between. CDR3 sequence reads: CASSEVPGSGANVLTF. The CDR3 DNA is TGTGCCAGCAGCGAAGTCCCCGGCTCTGGGGCCAACGTCCTGACTTTC. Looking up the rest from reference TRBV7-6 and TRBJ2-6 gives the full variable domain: GAGVSQSPRYKVTKRGQDVALRCDPISGHVSLYWYRQALGQGPEFLTYFNYEAQQDKSGLPNDRFSAERPEGSISTLTIQRTEQRDSAMYRCASSEVPGSGANVLTFGAGSRLTVL.

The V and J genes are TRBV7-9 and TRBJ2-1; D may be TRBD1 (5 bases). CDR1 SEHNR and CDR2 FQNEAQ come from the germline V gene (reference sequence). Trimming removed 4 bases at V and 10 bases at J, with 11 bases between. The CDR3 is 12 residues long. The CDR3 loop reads CASSYIGVEQFF. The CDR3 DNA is TGTGCCAGCAGCTATATAGGGGTGGAGCAGTTCTTC.

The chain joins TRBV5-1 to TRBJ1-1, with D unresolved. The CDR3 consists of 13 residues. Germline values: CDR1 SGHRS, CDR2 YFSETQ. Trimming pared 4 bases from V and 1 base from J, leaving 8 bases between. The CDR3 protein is CASSGGPNTEAFF. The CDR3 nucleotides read TGCGCCAGCAGCGGCGGGCCGAACACTGAAGCTTTCTTT.

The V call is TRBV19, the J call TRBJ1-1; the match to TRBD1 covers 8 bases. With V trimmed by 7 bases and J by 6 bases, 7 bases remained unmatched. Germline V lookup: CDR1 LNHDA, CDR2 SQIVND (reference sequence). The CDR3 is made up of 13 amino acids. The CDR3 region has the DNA TGTGCCAGTACCCAGGGGGCTTTGGCTGAAGCTTTCTTT. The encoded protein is CASTQGALAEAFF.

Written as DNA, the CDR3 is TGTGCCAGCAGTGATGCGCGGGCGGGTACGCAGTATTTT. Protein sequence: CASSDARAGTQYF. The V and J genes are TRBV6-4 and TRBJ2-3, with D tentatively TRBD2 (5 bases). The V gene lost 3 bases and the J gene lost 8 bases, with 12 bases spanning the gap. The CDR3 has 13 amino acids. The germline V gene encodes CDR1 MRHNA and CDR2 SNTAGT.

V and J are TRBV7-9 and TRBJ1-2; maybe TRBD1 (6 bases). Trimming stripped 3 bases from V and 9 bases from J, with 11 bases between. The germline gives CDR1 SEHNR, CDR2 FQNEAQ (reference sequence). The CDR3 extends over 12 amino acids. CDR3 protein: CASSLAGDSYTF. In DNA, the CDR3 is TGTGCCAGCAGCTTGGCCGGGGACAGCTACACCTTC.

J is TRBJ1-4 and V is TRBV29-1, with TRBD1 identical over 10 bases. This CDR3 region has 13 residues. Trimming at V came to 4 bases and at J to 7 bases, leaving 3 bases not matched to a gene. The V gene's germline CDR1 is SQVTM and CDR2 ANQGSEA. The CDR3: CSVAGQGGEKLFF. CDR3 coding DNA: TGCAGCGTTGCAGGACAGGGGGGTGAAAAACTGTTTTTT.

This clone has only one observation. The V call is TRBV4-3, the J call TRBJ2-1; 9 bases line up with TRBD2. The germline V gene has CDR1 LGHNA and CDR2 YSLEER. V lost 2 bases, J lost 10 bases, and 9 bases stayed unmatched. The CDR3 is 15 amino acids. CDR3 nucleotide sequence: TGCGCCAGCAGCCAAACTAGCGGGTGGGGGGGGGAGCAGTTCTTC. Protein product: CASSQTSGWGGEQFF.

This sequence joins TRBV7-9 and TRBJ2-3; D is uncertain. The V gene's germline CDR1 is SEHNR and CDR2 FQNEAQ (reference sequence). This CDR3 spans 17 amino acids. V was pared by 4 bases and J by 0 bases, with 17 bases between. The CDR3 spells CASSSPFLTTSTDTQYF. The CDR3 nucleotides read TGTGCCAGCAGCTCCCCTTTTCTTACGACTAGCACAGATACGCAGTATTTT.